These T cell receptor beta chains were read from a single sample in a study of CD8+CD57+ T cells in acquired aplastic anemia. A single record per CDR3 protein comes from TCRdb applying MiXCR to the reads. The table includes some 200,000 distinct CDR3 sequences, roughly half detected once. Sequenced input: sorted CD4+, CD8+, or CD8+CD57+ T cells (not recorded which) from PBMCs. These receptors were obtained from a human donor with aplastic anemia. Each CDR3 is given with its conserved first and last residue. A D gene is named only where the DNA matches it firmly. Size values are once, few and many counts, or a class for expanded clones, and some rows have none.

J,D,V,size,DNA,CDR3
TRBJ1-1,TRBD1,TRBV6-5,.,TGTGCCAGCAGTTACCTGTCTGGGACAGGGAATTTGGCTTTCTTT,CASSYLSGTGNLAFF
TRBJ2-3,.,TRBV2,.,TGTGCCAGCAGAGACACTAGGACAGATACGCAGTATTTT,CASRDTRTDTQYF
TRBJ1-3,.,TRBV2,.,TGTGCCAGCAGTGAGGCTGGAAACACCATATATTTT,CASSEAGNTIYF
TRBJ2-7,.,TRBV3-1,few,TGTGCCAGCAGCCCAGCCCCTAGTTTCCCCTACTACGAGCAGTACTTC,CASSPAPSFPYYEQYF
TRBJ1-3,TRBD1,TRBV19,few,TGTGCCAGTAGCGACAGGGGTCGTGGAAACACCATATATTTT,CASSDRGRGNTIYF
TRBJ1-5,.,TRBV7-6,.,TGTGCCAGCAGCTTAGCACCGAATAGCAATCAGCCCCAGCATTTT,CASSLAPNSNQPQHF
TRBJ2-5,TRBD1,TRBV2,.,TGTGCCAGCAGTGAAGGACAGGGGCAAGGGACCCAGTACTTC,CASSEGQGQGTQYF
TRBJ1-6,.,TRBV7-2,many,TGTGCCAGCAGCGCTAACTGGAATTCACCCCTCCACTTT,CASSANWNSPLHF
TRBJ2-7,TRBD1,TRBV3-1,few,TGTGCCAGCAGCCGGACCGGGACAGGGGGCCACGAGCAGTACTTC,CASSRTGTGGHEQYF
TRBJ2-7,.,TRBV6-1,many,TGTGCCAGCAGTCGACAGGAACAATTAGGACAGTACTTC,CASSRQEQLGQYF
TRBJ2-2,TRBD1,TRBV10-2,once,TGCGCCAGCGGGACAGGATGGAACACAGGGGAGCTGTTTTTT,CASGTGWNTGELFF
TRBJ2-7,.,TRBV7-8,.,TGTGCCAGCAGCTTAGCGCGCCCAGTTCACGAGCAGTACTTC,CASSLARPVHEQYF
TRBJ2-7,TRBD1,TRBV2,few,TGTGCCAGCAGGACAGGGGGCGTCTACGAGCAGTACTTC,CASRTGGVYEQYF
TRBJ2-5,.,TRBV7-2,.,TGTGCCAGCACCCCACGTGGGGGCCGGGAGACCCAGTACTTC,CASTPRGGRETQYF
TRBJ2-1,TRBD1,TRBV7-8,few,TGTGCCTGCGCGGACAGGGGCCACAATGAGCAGTTCTTC,CACADRGHNEQFF
TRBJ1-5,TRBD1,TRBV24-1,.,TGTGCCACCAGTGATCCGTACCTCGGGACAGGGGGAGGTCAGCCCCAGCATTTT,CATSDPYLGTGGGQPQHF
TRBJ2-7,TRBD2,TRBV7-2,.,TGTGCCAGCAGCTTTAGAACTAGCGGGAGTTACGAGCAGTACTTC,CASSFRTSGSYEQYF
TRBJ2-5,.,TRBV19,.,TGTGCCAGTACCGGTAGGCAGACTGGGACCCAGTACTTC,CASTGRQTGTQYF
TRBJ1-6,.,TRBV7-2,few,TGTGCCAGCAGGGATGACAGTTTCTATAATTCACCCCTCCACTTT,CASRDDSFYNSPLHF
TRBJ1-1,TRBD1,TRBV7-9,few,TGTGCCAGCAGCTTAGGGACAGGGGTCGGCACTGAAGCTTTCTTT,CASSLGTGVGTEAFF
TRBJ1-6,.,TRBV2,.,TGTGCCAGCAGTCTCCGGGACGGCCCTTCACCCCTCCACTTT,CASSLRDGPSPLHF
TRBJ1-1,.,TRBV24-1,.,TGTGCCACCAGTGGCAAAACCAGGGGGAACACTGAAGCTTTCTTT,CATSGKTRGNTEAFF